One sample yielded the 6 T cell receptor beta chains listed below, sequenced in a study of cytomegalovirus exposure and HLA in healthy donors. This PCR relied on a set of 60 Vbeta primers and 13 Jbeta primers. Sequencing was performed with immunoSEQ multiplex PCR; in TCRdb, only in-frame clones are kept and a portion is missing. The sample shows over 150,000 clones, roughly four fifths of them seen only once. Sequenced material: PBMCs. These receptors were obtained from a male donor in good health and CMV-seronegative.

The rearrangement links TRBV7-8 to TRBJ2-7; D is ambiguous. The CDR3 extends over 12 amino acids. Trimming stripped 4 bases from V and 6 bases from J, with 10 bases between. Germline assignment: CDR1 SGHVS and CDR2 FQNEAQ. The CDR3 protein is CASSSVSGEQYF. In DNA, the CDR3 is TGTGCCAGCAGCTCCGTTTCCGGCGAGCAGTACTTC.

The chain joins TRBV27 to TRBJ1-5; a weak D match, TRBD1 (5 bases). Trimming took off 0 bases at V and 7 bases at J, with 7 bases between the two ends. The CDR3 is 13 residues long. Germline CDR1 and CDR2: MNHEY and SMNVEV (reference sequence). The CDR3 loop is CASSLSGAQPQHF. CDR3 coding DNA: TGTGCCAGCAGTTTATCAGGGGCCCAGCCCCAGCATTTT.

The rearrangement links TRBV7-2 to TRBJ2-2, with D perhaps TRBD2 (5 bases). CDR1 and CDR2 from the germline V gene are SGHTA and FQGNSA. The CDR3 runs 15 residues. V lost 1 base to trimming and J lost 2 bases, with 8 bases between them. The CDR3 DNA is TGTGCCAGCAGCTTAGGGGGAGCAAACACCGGGGAGCTGTTTTTT. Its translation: CASSLGGANTGELFF.

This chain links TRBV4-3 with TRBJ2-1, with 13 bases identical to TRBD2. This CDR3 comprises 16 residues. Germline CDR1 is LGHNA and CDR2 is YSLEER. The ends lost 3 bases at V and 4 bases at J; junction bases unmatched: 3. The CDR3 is CASSHELAGGYNEQFF. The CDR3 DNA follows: TGCGCCAGCAGCCACGAACTAGCGGGAGGGTACAATGAGCAGTTCTTC.

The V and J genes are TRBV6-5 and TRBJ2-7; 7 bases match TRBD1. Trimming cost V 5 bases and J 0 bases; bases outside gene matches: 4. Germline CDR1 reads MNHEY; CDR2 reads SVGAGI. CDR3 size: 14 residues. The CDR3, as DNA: TGTGCCAGCAGTCTACAGGGGTACTCCTACGAGCAGTACTTC. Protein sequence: CASSLQGYSYEQYF.

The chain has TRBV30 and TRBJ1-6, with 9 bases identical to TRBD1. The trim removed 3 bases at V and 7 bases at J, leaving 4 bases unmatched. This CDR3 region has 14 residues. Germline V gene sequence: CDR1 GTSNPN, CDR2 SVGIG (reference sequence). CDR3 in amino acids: CAWRGDRENSPLHF. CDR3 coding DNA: TGTGCCTGGAGGGGGGACAGGGAGAATTCACCCCTCCACTTT.